This TCR beta chain was sequenced for a study of cytomegalovirus exposure and HLA in healthy donors. Worth noting for this clone: Its antigen remains unidentified.

The V segment lost 0 bases and the J segment 9 bases; nucleotides outside the gene matches: 5. Germline V gene data show CDR1 as SNHLY and CDR2 as FYNNEI. The CDR3 has 15 residues. The PCR contained 60 Vbeta and 13 Jbeta primers. Clones were sequenced by immunoSEQ multiplex PCR, and TCRdb holds only the in-frame ones, with some missing. The repertoire includes 100,000 to 150,000 clones, roughly 78% of them detected once, and approximately 3.8% sits in the top ten. Findings of the study overall: Follow-up analysis later connected one missense variant in DCLRE1C with trimming of TCR beta V- and J-genes.

The sample comprised PBMCs. This TCR was recovered from a man aged 30 to 45 in good health and CMV-seronegative. The chain has TRBV2 and TRBJ2-1, with 10 bases lining up with TRBD2. In nucleotides, the CDR3 is TGTGCCAGCAGTGAAGCCCAGCGGGGGGGCCTTGAGCAGTTCTTC. As protein: CASSEAQRGGLEQFF.